Listed below are T cell receptor beta chains from one sample, sequenced in a study of T cells in Graves' hyperthyroidism and ophthalmopathy. TCRdb reprocessed the multiplex PCR reads via MiXCR and lists one record per CDR3 protein. Seen here are roughly 400,000 distinct CDR3 sequences, approximately 14% observed once, and the top ten hold 28%. Sequenced sample: blood. These receptors came from a woman between 18 and 30 years old with Graves' hyperthyroidism that later progressed to Graves' ophthalmopathy. The CDR3 runs from the conserved cysteine through the conserved F or W. A D gene is named only where the DNA matches it firmly. Size is stated for part of the rows, as once, few or many counts, or as a class when the clone is expanded.

size	V	length	J	D	DNA	CDR3
few	TRBV15	15	TRBJ1-5	-	TGTGCCACCAGCAGAGATGAGACTGGTAATCAGCCCCAGCATTTT	CATSRDETGNQPQHF
many	TRBV12-3/TRBV12-4	16	TRBJ1-5	-	TGTGCCAGCAGTTTAGTAGGCTTGGGGGGTGGGCAGCCCCAGCATTTT	CASSLVGLGGGQPQHF
many	TRBV12-3/TRBV12-4	14	TRBJ2-7	-	TGTGCCAGCAGTACCCATGGGGAGACCGACGAGCAGTACTTC	CASSTHGETDEQYF
many	TRBV9	14	TRBJ2-1	TRBD1	TGTGCCAGCAGCCCTTGGGACAGGGGTAATGAGCAGTTCTTC	CASSPWDRGNEQFF
-	TRBV9	15	TRBJ2-5	-	TGTGCCAGCAGCCGGGGCGGGTCAAACCAAGAGACCCAGTACTTC	CASSRGGSNQETQYF
many	TRBV28	17	TRBJ2-4	-	TGTGCCAGCAGTCTCGCCGGGACAAGGGTAGCCAAAAACATTCAGTACTTC	CASSLAGTRVAKNIQYF
many	TRBV5-1	16	TRBJ1-1	-	TGCGCCAGCAGCTACGGACCGACAGGACCGAACACTGAAGCTTTCTTT	CASSYGPTGPNTEAFF
many	TRBV5-1	14	TRBJ2-2	-	TGCGCCAGCAGCTGGCTTTCGAACACCGGGGAGCTGTTTTTT	CASSWLSNTGELFF
many	TRBV3-1	15	TRBJ2-7	-	TGTGCCAGCAGCCCGGGACTCCTTACCTCCTACGAGCAGTACTTC	CASSPGLLTSYEQYF
many	TRBV28	13	TRBJ2-3	-	TGTGCCAGCCTACCCCAAGGCACAGATACGCAGTATTTT	CASLPQGTDTQYF
few	TRBV4-2	16	TRBJ2-2	-	TGTGCCAGCAGCCAACCCTCCCAGAAGAACACCGGGGAGCTGTTTTTT	CASSQPSQKNTGELFF
many	TRBV12-3/TRBV12-4	16	TRBJ2-7	-	TGTGCCAGCAGTTTCGGTCGGGGCGGGGCCAGCTACGAGCAGTACTTC	CASSFGRGGASYEQYF
many	TRBV28	16	TRBJ1-2	-	TGTGCCAGCAGCACCCCCTTCGACGGGGGGATCTATGGCTACACCTTC	CASSTPFDGGIYGYTF
-	TRBV18	17	TRBJ1-3	-	TGTGCCAGCTCACCACGAAACTCGGAGCACTCTGGAAACACCATATATTTT	CASSPRNSEHSGNTIYF
many	TRBV5-1	13	TRBJ2-7	-	TGCGCCAGCAGCTTGGCGATAGGCTACGAGCAGTACTTC	CASSLAIGYEQYF
-	TRBV5-1	15	TRBJ1-1	-	TGCGCCAGCAGCTTGTCTTTACAGTCCAACACTGAAGCTTTCTTT	CASSLSLQSNTEAFF
-	TRBV19	13	TRBJ1-1	-	TGTGCCAGTATTCTTCGTAGCAACACTGAAGCTTTCTTT	CASILRSNTEAFF
many	TRBV3-1	14	TRBJ2-4	-	TGTGCCAGCAGCCATGACAGGAATGAAAACATTCAGTACTTC	CASSHDRNENIQYF
few	TRBV14	15	TRBJ2-5	-	TGTGCCAGCAGCCAAGCCCAGGGCCCACAAGAGACCCAGTACTTC	CASSQAQGPQETQYF
many	TRBV12-3/TRBV12-4	15	TRBJ1-1	-	TGTGCCAGCAGTTTGAACAGCGGACCGAACACTGAAGCTTTCTTT	CASSLNSGPNTEAFF
many	TRBV20-1	13	TRBJ2-7	-	TGCAGTGCTAGAGTGGACAGTCTCTACGAGCAGTACTTC	CSARVDSLYEQYF
-	TRBV15	15	TRBJ2-1	-	TGTGCCACCAGCAGAGACCGAATAGAGGGAGTTGAGCAGTTCTTC	CATSRDRIEGVEQFF
many	TRBV20-1	13	TRBJ2-3	-	TGCAGTGCTAGAGCGAGCGGCACAGATACGCAGTATTTT	CSARASGTDTQYF
-	TRBV27	14	TRBJ2-7	TRBD1	TGTGCCAGCAGTGACCTCGGGACAGGGAACGAGCAGTACTTC	CASSDLGTGNEQYF
-	TRBV12-3/TRBV12-4	11	TRBJ2-3	-	TGTGCCACCGCGAGGGGAGATACGCAGTATTTT	CATARGDTQYF
few	TRBV6-5	14	TRBJ2-7	TRBD2	TGTGCCAGCAGTTACGAGCGGGGGTCCTACGAGCAGTACTTC	CASSYERGSYEQYF
-	TRBV18	17	TRBJ1-2	TRBD1	TGTGCCAGCTCACCCCTGGACAGGGGATTGGAGGACTATGGCTACACCTTC	CASSPLDRGLEDYGYTF
-	TRBV7-9	15	TRBJ2-5	-	TGTGCCAGCAGCTTAGTACCACAGGGGAGGGAGACCCAGTACTTC	CASSLVPQGRETQYF
-	TRBV2	16	TRBJ2-7	-	TGTGCCAGCAGTGAGACTATGCCCCAGGCCCCCTACGAGCAGTACTTC	CASSETMPQAPYEQYF
-	TRBV7-9	12	TRBJ2-7	-	TGTGCCAGCAGCCTGGCGATGTACGAGCAGTACTTC	CASSLAMYEQYF
many	TRBV19	13	TRBJ2-1	-	TGTGCCTCCCAGGACACCTCCTACAATGAGCAGTTCTTC	CASQDTSYNEQFF
few	TRBV7-8	14	TRBJ2-2	-	TGTGCCAGCAGTTTTACTAGGAACACCGGGGAGCTGTTTTTT	CASSFTRNTGELFF
many	TRBV11-2	16	TRBJ2-2	TRBD2	TGTGCCAGCAGCTTAGATCGCGGGAGGGCCATCAGGGAGCTGTTTTTT	CASSLDRGRAIRELFF
many	TRBV7-3	15	TRBJ2-1	TRBD2	TGTGCCAGCAGCGTAGGAGCGGGAGCGAGGAATGAGCAGTTCTTC	CASSVGAGARNEQFF
few	TRBV27	13	TRBJ2-7	-	TGTGCCAGCAGCCTGACAGCCATCACCGAGCAGTACTTC	CASSLTAITEQYF
many	TRBV12-3/TRBV12-4	14	TRBJ1-1	-	TGTGCCAGCAGTTTAGGCTTTGAAGGCACTGAAGCTTTCTTT	CASSLGFEGTEAFF
few	TRBV24-1	16	TRBJ2-1	-	TGTGCCACCAGTGGCGTTAGTAGAACCCGCTACAATGAGCAGTTCTTC	CATSGVSRTRYNEQFF
-	TRBV12-3/TRBV12-4	15	TRBJ1-4	-	TGTGCCAGCAGTGAAACTGACAGCCGGAATGAAAAACTGTTTTTT	CASSETDSRNEKLFF
many	TRBV30	15	TRBJ1-5	-	TGTGCCTGGAGTCTCAACAGAATCGGGGATCAGCCCCAGCATTTT	CAWSLNRIGDQPQHF
-	TRBV10-3	17	TRBJ2-1	TRBD2	TGTGCCATCAGTGAGCTAGCGGGAGGGAGCTCCTACAATGAGCAGTTCTTC	CAISELAGGSSYNEQFF
-	TRBV20-1	13	TRBJ2-5	TRBD1	TGCAGTGCTAGGCGGACAGGCCGGGAGACCCAGTACTTC	CSARRTGRETQYF
many	TRBV27	14	TRBJ2-2	TRBD1	TGTGCCAGCAGTCCGTGGGACAGTCGCGGGGAGCTGTTTTTT	CASSPWDSRGELFF
-	TRBV20-1	14	TRBJ2-6	-	TGCAGTGCTAGGGCAAACTCTGGGGCCAACGTCCTGACTTTC	CSARANSGANVLTF
many	TRBV12-3/TRBV12-4	15	TRBJ1-4	-	TGTGCCAGCAGTTTGACGGTGCCCTGGAATGAAAAACTGTTTTTT	CASSLTVPWNEKLFF
many	TRBV20-1	15	TRBJ2-5	TRBD2	TGCAGTGCTAGCCCTAGCGGGTGGAACCAAGAGACCCAGTACTTC	CSASPSGWNQETQYF
many	TRBV6-1	16	TRBJ2-7	-	TGTGCCAGCATCAACCTAGGAAAGGGGATGGCCTACGAGCAGTACTTC	CASINLGKGMAYEQYF
few	TRBV6-2/TRBV6-3	13	TRBJ2-5	-	TGTGCCAGCAGTTACAGGGGTTCAGAGACCCAGTACTTC	CASSYRGSETQYF